These 21 T cell receptor beta chains were sequenced from one sample in a study of blood T cell repertoires in COVID-19. Data came from immunoSEQ multiplex PCR; TCRdb stores just in-frame clones and leaves some out. This sample has roughly 59,000 clones, with about 72% found just once. What was sequenced was peripheral blood. These TCRs come from a man older than 75 with acute or convalescent COVID-19.

The chain joins TRBV11-3 to TRBJ2-2; D is undetermined. Germline V gene lookup returns CDR1 SGHNT and CDR2 YENEEA. Trimming cost V 7 bases and J 1 base, with 13 bases left between them. The CDR3 has 15 residues. The CDR3 loop reads CASMTPGQNTGELFF. In nucleotides, the CDR3 is TGTGCCAGCATGACACCAGGCCAGAACACCGGGGAGCTGTTTTTT.

The chain employs TRBV4-1 and TRBJ2-7; TRBD2 agrees at 11 bases. Per the germline V gene, CDR1 is MGHRA and CDR2 is YSYEKL. Losses at the gene ends were 5 bases for V and 3 bases for J; bases not matched to a gene: 6. This CDR3 comprises 15 residues. The DNA of the CDR3 is TGCGCCAGCAGCGGACCTAGCGGGAGGTTCTACGAGCAGTACTTC. Translation gives CASSGPSGRFYEQYF.

The J gene is TRBJ1-4, the V gene TRBV11-3, with D unresolved. V lost 1 base and J lost 2, with 8 bases in between. CDR1 and CDR2 (germline): SGHNT, YENEEA. The CDR3 is 15 residues long. The CDR3 loop reads CASSLGLATNEKLFF. CDR3 DNA: TGTGCCAGCAGCTTAGGACTCGCGACTAATGAAAAACTGTTTTTT.

The rearrangement links TRBV5-4 to TRBJ2-2; D ambiguous. The V gene's germline CDR1 is SGHNT and CDR2 YYREEE (reference sequence). V lost 1 base and J 0 bases, leaving 4 bases between the germline ends. The CDR3 extends over 14 amino acids. In DNA form, the CDR3 reads TGTGCCAGCAGCTTGTCCTCGAACACCGGGGAGCTGTTTTTT. Encoded protein: CASSLSSNTGELFF. Looking up the rest from reference TRBV5-4 and TRBJ2-2 gives the full variable domain: ETGVTQSPTHLIKTRGQQVTLRCSSQSGHNTVSWYQQALGQGPQFIFQYYREEENGRGNFPPRFSGLQFPNYSSELNVNALELDDSALYLCASSLSSNTGELFFGEGSRLTVL.

V usage is TRBV29-1 and J usage is TRBJ1-2, with 7 bases fitting TRBD1. Germline loops: CDR1 SQVTM, CDR2 ANQGSEA. The CDR3 length is 14 residues. V was pared by 5 bases and J by 0 bases, with 6 bases of the junction left unmatched. CDR3 nucleotides: TGCAGCGTTACCGGGACAGAAGCTAACTATGGCTACACCTTC. As protein: CSVTGTEANYGYTF.

V gene TRBV18 combines with J gene TRBJ1-5; D possibly corresponds to TRBD1 (6 bases). CDR1 and CDR2 (germline): KGHSH, LQKENI. This CDR3 is 13 amino acids long. Between the trimmed V and J ends, which lost 6 bases and 5 bases, there was a span of 11 bases. The CDR3 bases are TGTGCCAGCTCCTGGACAGCTGATCAGCCCCAGCATTTT. Protein sequence: CASSWTADQPQHF.

The chain is built from TRBV3-1 (or the pseudogene TRBV3-2) and TRBJ2-5; 8 bases match TRBD2. Per germline, CDR1 LGHDT and CDR2 YNNKEL (reference sequence). V was clipped by 1 base and J by 3 bases; unmatched bases: 1. The CDR3 totals 14 residues. The CDR3 loop is CASSQAGGEETQYF. The CDR3 coding sequence is TGTGCCAGCAGCCAAGCCGGGGGGGAAGAGACCCAGTACTTC.

This clone was seen at least ten times. The genes are TRBV12-3 or TRBV12-4 and TRBJ2-7; perhaps TRBD2 as D (5 bases). Trimming stripped 1 base from V and 5 bases from J, with 9 bases between. The CDR3 totals 13 residues. In nucleotides, the CDR3 is TGTGCCAGCAGTTTAGTCGGGGTCCACGAGCAGTACTTC. This codes for CASSLVGVHEQYF.

This clone has a handful of counts. The genes are TRBV5-1 and TRBJ2-2; no firm D call. The germline V and J ends were trimmed by 0 bases and 6 bases, with 6 bases remaining between them. Per the germline V gene, CDR1 is SGHRS and CDR2 is YFSETQ. The CDR3 loop spans 13 amino acids. The CDR3 sequence: CASSLAAAGELFF. DNA of the CDR3: TGCGCCAGCAGCTTGGCGGCGGCCGGGGAGCTGTTTTTT.

A single count supports this clone. DNA of the CDR3: TGTGCCAGCAGCCTACTCTTAGGAGGTGGCTACACCTTC. Translated, it gives CASSLLLGGGYTF. V usage is TRBV7-9 and J usage is TRBJ1-2; D is unclear. Deletions cut 5 bases from V and 7 bases from J, with 14 bases between. There are 13 residues in the CDR3. Germline V gene sequence: CDR1 SEHNR, CDR2 FQNEAQ (reference sequence). The whole variable domain, remainder taken from reference TRBV7-9 and TRBJ1-2, is DTGVSQNPRHKITKRGQNVTFRCDPISEHNRLYWYRQTLGQGPEFLTYFQNEAQLEKSRLLSDRFSAERPKGSFSTLEIQRTEQGDSAMYLCASSLLLGGGYTFGSGTRLTVV.

The chain joins TRBV5-1 to TRBJ1-1, with a weak D call TRBD1 (6 bases). Germline CDR1 is SGHRS and CDR2 is YFSETQ. The CDR3 runs to 14 residues. V dropped 0 bases and J dropped 4 bases, with 10 bases sitting between them. The CDR3 spells CASSLEGQSTEAFF. CDR3 DNA: TGCGCCAGCAGCTTGGAAGGACAGAGCACTGAAGCTTTCTTT.

The chain joins TRBV19 to TRBJ1-3, with D perhaps matching TRBD1 (5 bases). Germline V gives CDR1 LNHDA, CDR2 SQIVND (reference sequence). This CDR3 contains 13 residues. Trimming pared 7 bases from V and 7 bases from J, leaving 14 bases between. CDR3 residues: CASTTGVMNTIYF. The CDR3 DNA reads TGTGCCAGTACAACAGGAGTTATGAACACCATATATTTT.

This sequence joins TRBV6-1 and TRBJ2-7; tentative D call: TRBD1 (5 bases). V was clipped by 2 bases and J by 0 bases, with 11 bases between them. The CDR3 loop spans 15 amino acids. CDR1 and CDR2 (germline): MNHNS, SASEGT. The CDR3 loop is CASSEFAGNSYEQYF. The CDR3 region has the DNA TGTGCCAGCAGTGAATTTGCAGGGAACTCCTACGAGCAGTACTTC.

The V gene is TRBV5-1, the J gene TRBJ2-1; 9 nucleotides match TRBD2. The ends lost 3 bases at V and 3 bases at J; junction bases unmatched: 7. The CDR3 runs to 16 residues. Germline V lookup: CDR1 SGHRS, CDR2 YFSETQ. CDR3 DNA: TGCGCCAGCAGCTCGAGGATTAGCGGGAGCTACAATGAGCAGTTCTTC. Translating it yields CASSSRISGSYNEQFF.

The genes are TRBV9 and TRBJ2-2; D call uncertain. The CDR3 loop spans 12 amino acids. Germline values: CDR1 SGDLS, CDR2 YYNGEE. Trimming removed 2 bases at V and 5 bases at J, with 4 bases between. The CDR3 sequence: CASSVLTGELFF. The CDR3 DNA follows: TGTGCCAGCAGCGTCTTAACCGGGGAGCTGTTTTTT.

This rearrangement joins TRBV11-3 to TRBJ2-3; 12 bases match TRBD1. Germline-derived CDR1 and CDR2 are SGHNT and YENEEA. The ends lost 3 bases at V and 1 base at J; junction bases unmatched: 5. There are 17 residues in the CDR3. The CDR3 loop is CASSFRGTGGGTDTQYF. The CDR3 DNA is TGTGCCAGCAGCTTCCGGGGGACAGGGGGCGGCACAGATACGCAGTATTTT.

V and J are TRBV11-3 and TRBJ2-3; 9 positions match TRBD1. Germline V gene data show CDR1 as SGHNT and CDR2 as YENEEA. CDR3 length: 16 amino acids. Trimming took 7 bases from V and 2 from J; bases not matched to a gene: 10. Here the CDR3 reads CASTRQGQGLTDTQYF. The CDR3 region has the DNA TGTGCCAGCACCCGTCAGGGACAGGGCCTCACAGATACGCAGTATTTT.

The chain employs TRBV5-4 and TRBJ2-3, with 12 bases lining up with TRBD2. Germline loops: CDR1 SGHNT, CDR2 YYREEE (reference sequence). V was pared by 3 bases and J by 1 base, with 3 bases of the junction left unmatched. This CDR3 region has 16 residues. The CDR3 reads CASSSGTSGRTDTQYF. The CDR3 DNA is TGTGCCAGCAGCTCCGGGACTAGCGGGCGCACAGATACGCAGTATTTT.

The chain uses TRBV5-1 and TRBJ2-5; 10 bases line up with TRBD2. The CDR3 has 16 residues. Germline values: CDR1 SGHRS, CDR2 YFSETQ. With V trimmed by 0 bases and J by 1 base, 3 bases remained unmatched. CDR3 sequence reads: CASSLAPSGGQETQYF. The CDR3 bases are TGCGCCAGCAGCTTGGCGCCTAGCGGGGGCCAAGAGACCCAGTACTTC.

The rearrangement links TRBV9 to TRBJ1-4; TRBD1 might be the D (5 bases). V lost 3 bases and J 5 bases, leaving 17 bases between the germline ends. Looked up from germline, CDR1 is SGDLS and CDR2 is YYNGEE. The CDR3 is made up of 16 amino acids. The CDR3 bases are TGTGCCAGCAGCGCCAACACAGGTTTGGGGAATGAAAAACTGTTTTTT. It specifies CASSANTGLGNEKLFF.

This clone turned up a few times. The chain uses TRBV6-5 and TRBJ1-5; D is perhaps TRBD1 (6 bases). CDR3 length equals 15 residues. The V end lost 6 bases, the J end lost 4 bases, and 16 bases lay between the germline ends. From germline, CDR1 is MNHEY and CDR2 SVGAGI. CDR3 in amino acids: CASRAGGPPNQPQHF. For the CDR3, the DNA is TGTGCCAGCAGGGCGGGGGGGCCACCTAATCAGCCCCAGCATTTT.